This is a list of T cell receptor beta chains from one sample in a study of T cell responses to AZD1222 COVID-19 vaccine. Sequencing used immunoSEQ multiplex PCR; TCRdb keeps in-frame clones, though not all of them. The data contain 100,000 to 150,000 clones, around 92% of them singletons. The sample here was peripheral blood, taken on day 0 of AZD1222 vaccination. The source of these receptors is an adult in good health. Both conserved end residues are part of each CDR3. D genes are given only for firm matches. Clone size is shown for a subset of rows, as once, few, many or a class of expanded clone.

size: -
J: TRBJ2-7
V: TRBV9
D: -
DNA: TGTGCCAGCAGCTCCACAGGAGGGGGGTTAATCGACGAGCAGTACTTC
CDR3: CASSSTGGGLIDEQYF

size: once
J: TRBJ2-5
V: TRBV5-6
D: TRBD1
DNA: TGTGCCAGCAGCTTGGAACAGGGGATTTACGAAGAGACCCAGTACTTC
CDR3: CASSLEQGIYEETQYF

size: -
J: TRBJ2-3
V: TRBV29-1
D: -
DNA: TGCAGCGTTGGGCAGCCCCTCACAGATACGCAGTATTTT
CDR3: CSVGQPLTDTQYF

size: -
J: TRBJ2-1
V: TRBV9
D: -
DNA: TGTGCCAGCAGCGTAGTAGGGGTTAGCGCGAGTCCCTACAATGAGCAGTTCTTC
CDR3: CASSVVGVSASPYNEQFF

size: -
J: TRBJ1-2
V: TRBV5-4
D: TRBD1
DNA: TGTGCCAGCAGGATCGGCCGGGACAGGGGGTATACTCAGGGAGGCTACACCTTC
CDR3: CASRIGRDRGYTQGGYTF

size: -
J: TRBJ2-1
V: TRBV7-6
D: -
DNA: TGTGCCAGCAGCTTTACTACGAGCTCCTACAATGAGCAGTTCTTC
CDR3: CASSFTTSSYNEQFF

size: -
J: TRBJ2-3
V: TRBV9
D: TRBD2
DNA: TGTGCCAGCACCTGGACTAGCGGGGGGACAGATACGCAGTATTTT
CDR3: CASTWTSGGTDTQYF

size: once
J: TRBJ2-1
V: TRBV4-1
D: TRBD2
DNA: TGCGCCAGCAGACAACTAGCGGGGATCTACAATGAGCAGTTCTTC
CDR3: CASRQLAGIYNEQFF

size: -
J: TRBJ1-1
V: TRBV4-2
D: TRBD1
DNA: TGTGCCAGCAGCCACCTCGGACAGGGGTACACTGAAGCTTTCTTT
CDR3: CASSHLGQGYTEAFF

size: once
J: TRBJ2-5
V: TRBV7-8
D: TRBD1
DNA: TGTGCCAGCACCAGGGACAGGGCGGGTAGAGAGACCCAGTACTTC
CDR3: CASTRDRAGRETQYF

size: -
J: TRBJ2-7
V: TRBV10-2
D: TRBD1
DNA: TGCGCCAGCACCCCGGGACAGGACTACGAGCAGTACTTC
CDR3: CASTPGQDYEQYF

size: -
J: TRBJ1-2
V: TRBV5-6
D: TRBD1
DNA: TGTGCCAGCAGCTCGACAGGGGTAAGCTATGGCTACACCTTC
CDR3: CASSSTGVSYGYTF

size: -
J: TRBJ2-6
V: TRBV27
D: -
DNA: TGTGCCAGCGTGGGGCCCCGGCAGGGCTACGGGGCCAACGTCCTGACTTTC
CDR3: CASVGPRQGYGANVLTF

size: -
J: TRBJ2-7
V: TRBV27
D: -
DNA: TGTGCCAGTACAGGGAATCTCTTAGGCGAGCAGTACTTC
CDR3: CASTGNLLGEQYF

size: -
J: TRBJ1-4
V: TRBV5-1
D: -
DNA: TGCGCCAGCAGCCTCCGGGGGACTAATGAAAAACTGTTTTTT
CDR3: CASSLRGTNEKLFF

size: -
J: TRBJ1-4
V: TRBV7-6
D: TRBD1
DNA: TGTGCCAGCAGCAAAACCGGGACAGATAATGAAAAACTGTTTTTT
CDR3: CASSKTGTDNEKLFF

size: -
J: TRBJ2-2
V: TRBV9
D: TRBD2
DNA: TGTGCCAGCAGCGTAGCTAGCGGGGGGGCCCCCGGGGAGCTGTTTTTT
CDR3: CASSVASGGAPGELFF

size: -
J: TRBJ1-6
V: TRBV4-1
D: TRBD1
DNA: TGCGCCAGCAGCCAAGCCCCAGGGGGCAGGTTCGTAAATTCACCCCTCCACTTT
CDR3: CASSQAPGGRFVNSPLHF

size: -
J: TRBJ1-2
V: TRBV5-1
D: TRBD1
DNA: TGCGCCAGCAGCCTGATCGGACAGGGGTACTATGGCTACACCTTC
CDR3: CASSLIGQGYYGYTF

size: many
J: TRBJ2-6
V: TRBV6-5
D: -
DNA: TGTGCCAGCAGTTACTCGAGTGGCTCTGGGGCCAACGTCCTGACTTTC
CDR3: CASSYSSGSGANVLTF

size: -
J: TRBJ1-5
V: TRBV19
D: -
DNA: TGTGCCAGTAGGACTAGGGCCCCTTCTAATCAGCCCCAGCATTTT
CDR3: CASRTRAPSNQPQHF

size: -
J: TRBJ1-1
V: TRBV6-5
D: -
DNA: TGTGCCAGCAGTTACCCACTGGGGAGGGCGAGGACTGAAGCTTTCTTT
CDR3: CASSYPLGRARTEAFF

size: once
J: TRBJ2-1
V: TRBV10-1
D: TRBD2
DNA: TGCGCCAGCAGTGAGTCGGGACTAGCCGGTCATGAGCAGTTCTTC
CDR3: CASSESGLAGHEQFF

size: -
J: TRBJ1-2
V: TRBV11-2
D: -
DNA: TGTGCCAGCAGGAGGACCCGTTTGGATGGCTACACCTTC
CDR3: CASRRTRLDGYTF

size: -
J: TRBJ2-2
V: TRBV5-6
D: -
DNA: TGTGCCAGCAGCTTGGGGCGGGGAACGAACACCGGGGAGCTGTTTTTT
CDR3: CASSLGRGTNTGELFF

size: -
J: TRBJ2-7
V: TRBV2
D: TRBD1
DNA: TGTGCCAGCAGTAGACAGGGCAAGGACTACGAGCAGTACTTC
CDR3: CASSRQGKDYEQYF

size: -
J: TRBJ1-1
V: TRBV19
D: -
DNA: TGTGCCAGTAGTAAGGGGGGCACGAACACTGAAGCTTTCTTT
CDR3: CASSKGGTNTEAFF

size: once
J: TRBJ1-3
V: TRBV29-1
D: -
DNA: TGCAGCGTTGATTCCGGACGGGACTCTGGAAACACCATATATTTT
CDR3: CSVDSGRDSGNTIYF

size: -
J: TRBJ2-6
V: TRBV28
D: TRBD1
DNA: TGTGCCAGCAGTTCCTGGGACAGGGCAAGCTCTGGGGCCAACGTCCTGACTTTC
CDR3: CASSSWDRASSGANVLTF

size: -
J: TRBJ2-7
V: TRBV29-1
D: -
DNA: TGCAGCGTTGAGTACTCCTACGAGCAGTACTTC
CDR3: CSVEYSYEQYF

size: -
J: TRBJ1-1
V: TRBV11-2
D: -
DNA: TGTGCCAGCAGCCAGGGATTCGACACTGAAGCTTTCTTT
CDR3: CASSQGFDTEAFF

size: -
J: TRBJ2-5
V: TRBV19
D: -
DNA: TGTGCCAGTAGTCTGGAAGAGACCCAGTACTTC
CDR3: CASSLEETQYF